This T cell receptor beta chain emerged from a study of shared clonotypes between healthy human individuals. Here immunoSEQ multiplex PCR was the method, and the copy in TCRdb shows in-frame clones only, minus some. This sample has around 200,000 clones, with 65% to 80% found just once. V gave up 6 bases and J gave up 4 bases; unmatched junction bases: 12. Per the germline V gene, CDR1 is KGHSH and CDR2 is LQKENI. CDR3 size: 16 residues. This clone turned up a few times. The clonotype comes from a man younger than 45 in good health. The rearrangement joins TRBV18 to TRBJ2-7; 10 bases are a match to TRBD1. The sequenced sample was memory CD4+ T cells sorted from blood. Subset: CD45RA-negative fraction. The CDR3 protein is CASSAKGGQGVYEQYF. The CDR3 region has the DNA TGTGCCAGCTCCGCCAAAGGTGGACAGGGGGTATACGAGCAGTACTTC.